This entry is about one TCR beta chain. The specificity of this receptor is unknown. No much larger clonotype is one base removed from it; base qualities were not supplied. For CDR1 and CDR2, the germline V gene lists SGHTA and FQGTGA. The CDR3 contains 15 residues, cysteine and phenylalanine counted. Only the CDR3 DNA is retained, 45 bases long and in frame from the first base. Thawed unstimulated PBMCs were stained for CD3, CD4 and CD8 and FACS-sorted into CD3+CD4+ and CD3+CD8+ populations. Each of the 8 studied subjects was randomized to immunosuppression withdrawal. Genomic DNA was isolated with the Qiagen DNeasy Blood and Tissue Kit. Frozen genomic DNA underwent high-throughput TCRbeta CDR3 sequencing by immunoSEQ, including PCR amplification, mapping, bias correction and internal controls. In the authors' own workflow: Productive rearrangements were retained, and unique TCRbeta sequences were defined by the CDR3 nucleotide sequence together with the V and J gene. Donor-reactive sequences required at least 5-fold expansion in CFSE-low cells versus unstimulated pre-transplant cells and at least 0.01% frequency. To ensure at least 90% detection power, minimum frequency thresholds were set for each subject based on that subject's lowest-template unstimulated sample. Jensen-Shannon divergence between the top 1000 TCRbeta sequences after and before transplant was used to measure repertoire turnover. Two-sided Fisher's exact tests were used to test for changes in how often donor-reactive sequences were detected. TCRdb took this table from immuneACCESS and kept in-frame rearrangements with V and J called. Such tables lack part of the clones; where checked against another copy, unresolved V genes explain under half of the gap, and the rest is unexplained. V, J and clone size are those of that table, while D and trimming were read from the DNA. The sample table lists 25,000 to 35,000 clones, around 94% of them with a count of one. The ten largest make up around 26% of the sample.

The entry originates in a study of T cell clones after liver transplantation (dated by TCRdb to the late 2010s). In the study overall: The samples were obtained from ITN030ST, a randomized trial that attempted immunosuppression withdrawal within 2 years after liver transplantation. Donor-reactive T cell clones were identified by TCRbeta sequencing after a pre-transplant mixed lymphocyte reaction and then tracked in post-transplant blood. The studied cohort comprised 8 liver transplant recipients, 3 classified as tolerant and 5 as non-tolerant. Of the eight recipients, three were HCV-positive, while the remaining recipients had been transplanted for non-autoimmune, non-viral indications. The subjects received no induction therapy and were kept on standard immunosuppression until randomization at 12-24 months post-transplant. As an antigen-independent comparator for donor-reactive sequences, third party-reactive TCRbeta sequences were also identified from pre-transplant MLRs. Tolerance was defined as complete immunosuppression withdrawal for at least one year with no rise in liver enzymes beyond twice the upper limit of normal. Blood samples were taken pre-transplant, pre-randomization before withdrawal, and post-randomization after full withdrawal or failed withdrawal. The study at large found these results: The conclusions were considered preliminary, being limited by small, heterogeneous patient numbers and non-standardized post-transplant time points. Because no allograft tissue specimens were available, donor-reactive T cells may have migrated into the graft instead of being deleted. Low numbers of available donor cells limited the measurable donor-reactive repertoire in a couple of subjects. Donor-reactive sequences declined more than third party-reactive ones, suggesting partial antigen-specific deletion unrelated to withdrawal success. When repertoire turnover was taken into account, detection of donor-reactive sequences was significantly reduced in 7 of 8 subjects for CD4 and in 8 of 8 subjects for CD8. A significant post-transplant decrease in circulating donor-reactive CD4 TCRbeta sequences was observed in most of the 8 subjects, irrespective of tolerance or HCV status.

The receptor comes from a human patient who received a liver transplant. Where a transplant has occurred, the graft donor may have supplied some of the T cells. The input for sequencing was CD8+ T cells from blood, taken 12 months after liver transplant. Recombination connected TRBV7-3 to TRBJ2-5, and 10 bases in between align with TRBD1. TRBJ2-7 explains the end of the DNA better; the J call may be wrong. Read as DNA, the sequence is TGTGCCAGCAGCCGAGGGACAGGGGAGGGGTACGAGCAGTACTTC. This encodes CASSRGTGEGYEQYF.